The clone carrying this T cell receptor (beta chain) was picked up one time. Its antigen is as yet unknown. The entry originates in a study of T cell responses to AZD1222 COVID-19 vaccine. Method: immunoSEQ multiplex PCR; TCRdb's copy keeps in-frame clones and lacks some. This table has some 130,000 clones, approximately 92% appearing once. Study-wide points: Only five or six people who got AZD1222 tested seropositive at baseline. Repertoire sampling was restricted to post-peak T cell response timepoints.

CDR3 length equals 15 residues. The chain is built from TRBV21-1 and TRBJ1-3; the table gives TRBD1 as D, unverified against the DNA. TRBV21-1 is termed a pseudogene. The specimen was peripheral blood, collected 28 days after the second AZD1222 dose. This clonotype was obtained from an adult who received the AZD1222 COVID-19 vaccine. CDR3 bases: TGTGCCAGCAGCTGGACAGGGCGCGACCGAAACACCATATATTTT. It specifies CASSWTGRDRNTIYF.